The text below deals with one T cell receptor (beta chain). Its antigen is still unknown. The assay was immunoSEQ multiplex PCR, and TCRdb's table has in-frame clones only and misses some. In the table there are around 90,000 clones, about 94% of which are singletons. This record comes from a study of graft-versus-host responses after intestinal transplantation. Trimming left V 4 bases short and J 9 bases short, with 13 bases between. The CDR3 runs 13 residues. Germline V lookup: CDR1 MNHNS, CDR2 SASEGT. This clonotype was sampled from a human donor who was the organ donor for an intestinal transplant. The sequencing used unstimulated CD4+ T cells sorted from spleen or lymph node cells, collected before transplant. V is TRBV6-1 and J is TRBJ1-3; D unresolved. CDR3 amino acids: CASSAEGWSTIYF. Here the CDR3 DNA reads TGTGCCAGCAGTGCCGAGGGCTGGAGCACCATATATTTT.